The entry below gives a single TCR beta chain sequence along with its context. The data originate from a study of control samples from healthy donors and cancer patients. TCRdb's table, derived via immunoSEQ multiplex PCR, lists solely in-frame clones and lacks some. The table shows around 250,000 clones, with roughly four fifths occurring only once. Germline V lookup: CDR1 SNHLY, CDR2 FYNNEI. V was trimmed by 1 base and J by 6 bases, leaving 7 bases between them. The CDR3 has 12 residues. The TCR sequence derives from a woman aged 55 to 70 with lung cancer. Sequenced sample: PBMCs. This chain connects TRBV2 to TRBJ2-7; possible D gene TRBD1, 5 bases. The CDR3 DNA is TGTGCCAGCAGTGAAGGGGGCTTCGAGCAGTACTTC. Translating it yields CASSEGGFEQYF.